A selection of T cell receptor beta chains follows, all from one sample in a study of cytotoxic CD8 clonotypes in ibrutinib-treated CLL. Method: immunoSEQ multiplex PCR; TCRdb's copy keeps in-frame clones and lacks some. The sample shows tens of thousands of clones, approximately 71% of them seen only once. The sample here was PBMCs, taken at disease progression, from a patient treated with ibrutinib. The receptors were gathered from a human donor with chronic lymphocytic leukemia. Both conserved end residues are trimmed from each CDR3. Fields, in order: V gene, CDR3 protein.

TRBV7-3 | ASSLTGTNTGELF
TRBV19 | ASSTPPGGGNSPLH
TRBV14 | ASSSTGSRVT
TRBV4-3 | ASSQTGGEYGYT
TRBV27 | ASSIRAPGNTIY
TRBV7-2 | ASSQGLLYTYEQY
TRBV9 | ASSVHGELTDTQY
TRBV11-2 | ASSLARASNTEAF
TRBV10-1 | ASSESVGPRDRGTGELF
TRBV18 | ASSLTGGTGNQPQH
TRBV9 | ASSVESAGFYEQY
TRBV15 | ATSRDGNYNEQF
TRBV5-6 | ASNEGANEKLF
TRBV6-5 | ASSRIKDSYEQY
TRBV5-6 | ATSRGDEQY
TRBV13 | ASSRAGDYEQY
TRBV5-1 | ASSLYGGGVERAYEQY
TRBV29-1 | SLTHTASSTDTQY
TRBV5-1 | ASSPAGSSYGYT
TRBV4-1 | ASSLTLSANTEAF
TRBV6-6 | ASSYSGTLGTDTQY
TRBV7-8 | ASSLEGSTGELF
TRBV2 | ASSEGGRVYGYT
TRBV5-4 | ASSLGGGQDYNEQF
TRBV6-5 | ASAEDRLYEQY
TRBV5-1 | ASNRGTAPGEQY
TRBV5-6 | ASSRLDREGGYT
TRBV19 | ASSIGPGEIGGELF
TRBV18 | ASSPGPGLGETQY
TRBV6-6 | ASSYHRDRVTEAF
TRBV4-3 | ASSPGEGRGGGETQY
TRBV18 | ASSGVANTGELF
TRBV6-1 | ASSEGQFSHEQY
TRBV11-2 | ASSLDLGIYEQY
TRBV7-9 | ASSLWVGDETQY